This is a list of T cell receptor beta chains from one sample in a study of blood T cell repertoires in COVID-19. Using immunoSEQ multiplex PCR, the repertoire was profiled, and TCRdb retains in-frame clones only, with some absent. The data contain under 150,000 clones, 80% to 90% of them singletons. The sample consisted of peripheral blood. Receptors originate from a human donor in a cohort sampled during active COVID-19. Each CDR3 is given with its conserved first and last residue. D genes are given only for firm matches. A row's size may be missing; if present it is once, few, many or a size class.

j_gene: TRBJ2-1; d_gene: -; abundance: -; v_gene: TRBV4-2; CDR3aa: CASSQDGFPGSYNEQFF; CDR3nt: TGTGCCAGCAGCCAAGATGGTTTCCCGGGCTCCTACAATGAGCAGTTCTTC
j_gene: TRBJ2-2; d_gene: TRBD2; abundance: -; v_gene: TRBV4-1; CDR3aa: CASSQDPVSGGGAGELFF; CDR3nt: TGCGCCAGCAGCCAAGATCCTGTTAGCGGGGGAGGTGCCGGGGAGCTGTTTTTT
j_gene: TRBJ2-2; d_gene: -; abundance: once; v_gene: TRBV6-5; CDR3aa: CATRVWTGELFF; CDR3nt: TGTGCCACCCGCGTGTGGACCGGGGAGCTGTTTTTT
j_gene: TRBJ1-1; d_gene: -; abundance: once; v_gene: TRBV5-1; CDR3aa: CASRITGGEYTEAFF; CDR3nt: TGCGCCAGCAGAATAACGGGGGGTGAGTACACTGAAGCTTTCTTT
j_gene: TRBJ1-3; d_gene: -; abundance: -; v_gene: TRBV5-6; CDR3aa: CASSLAADSSGNTIYF; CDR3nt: TGTGCCAGCAGCTTAGCGGCGGACAGCTCTGGAAACACCATATATTTT
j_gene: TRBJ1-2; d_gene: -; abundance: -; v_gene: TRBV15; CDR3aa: CATKAGPTNYGYTF; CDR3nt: TGTGCCACCAAAGCGGGCCCAACTAACTATGGCTACACCTTC
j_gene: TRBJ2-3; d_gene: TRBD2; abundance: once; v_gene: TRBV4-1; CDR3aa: CASSHYGTSGGAPDTQYF; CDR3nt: TGCGCCAGCAGTCACTATGGGACTAGCGGGGGGGCGCCAGATACGCAGTATTTT
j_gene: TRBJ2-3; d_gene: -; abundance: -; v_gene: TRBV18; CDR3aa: CASSPLQGPSDTQYF; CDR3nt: TGTGCCAGCTCACCACTACAGGGACCGTCAGATACGCAGTATTTT
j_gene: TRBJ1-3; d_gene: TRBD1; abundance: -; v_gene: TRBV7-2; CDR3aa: CASSLGTGFGSGNTIYF; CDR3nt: TGTGCCAGCAGCTTAGGGACAGGGTTCGGCTCTGGAAACACCATATATTTT
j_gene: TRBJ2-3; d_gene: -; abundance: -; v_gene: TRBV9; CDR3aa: CASSVGTVNTDTQYF; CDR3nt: TGTGCCAGCAGCGTAGGGACAGTGAACACAGATACGCAGTATTTT
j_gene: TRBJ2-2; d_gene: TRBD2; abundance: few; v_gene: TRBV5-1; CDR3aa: CASSLAGTRDTGELFF; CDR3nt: TGCGCCAGCAGCTTGGCCGGGACTAGAGACACCGGGGAGCTGTTTTTT
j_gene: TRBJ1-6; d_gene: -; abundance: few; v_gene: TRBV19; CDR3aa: CASKSGNSPLHF; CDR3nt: TGTGCCAGTAAGTCAGGGAACTCACCCCTCCACTTT
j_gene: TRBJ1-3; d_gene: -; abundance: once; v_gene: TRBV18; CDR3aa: CASSPTAGVSGNTIYF; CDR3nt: TGTGCCAGCTCACCGACGGCGGGGGTGTCTGGAAACACCATATATTTT
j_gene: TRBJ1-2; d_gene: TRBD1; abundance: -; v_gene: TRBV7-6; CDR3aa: CASSPVQGNYGYTF; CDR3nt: TGTGCCAGCAGCCCTGTACAGGGGAACTATGGCTACACCTTC
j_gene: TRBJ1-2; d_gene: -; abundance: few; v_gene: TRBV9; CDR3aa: CASSVEDSINYGYTF; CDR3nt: TGTGCCAGCAGCGTGGAGGACAGTATTAACTATGGCTACACCTTC
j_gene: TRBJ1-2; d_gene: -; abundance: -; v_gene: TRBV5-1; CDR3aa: CASSLMDRHGYTF; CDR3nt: TGCGCCAGCAGCTTAATGGACAGACATGGCTACACCTTC
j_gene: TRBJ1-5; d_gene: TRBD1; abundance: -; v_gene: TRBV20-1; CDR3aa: CSASGLGAWTGSQPQHF; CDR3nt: TGCAGTGCTAGTGGGTTAGGGGCTTGGACAGGGAGCCAGCCCCAGCATTTT
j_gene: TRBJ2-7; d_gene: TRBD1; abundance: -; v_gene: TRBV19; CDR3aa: CASSISGQGFYEQYF; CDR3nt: TGTGCCAGTAGTATTTCGGGACAGGGATTCTACGAGCAGTACTTC
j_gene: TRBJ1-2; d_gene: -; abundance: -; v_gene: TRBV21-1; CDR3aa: CASGAQGEDYGYTF; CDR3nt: TGTGCCAGCGGTGCCCAGGGGGAGGACTATGGCTACACCTTC
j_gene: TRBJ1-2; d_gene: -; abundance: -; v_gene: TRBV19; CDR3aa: CASSAQGGFGYGYTF; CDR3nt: TGTGCCAGTAGTGCTCAAGGAGGGTTCGGCTATGGCTACACCTTC
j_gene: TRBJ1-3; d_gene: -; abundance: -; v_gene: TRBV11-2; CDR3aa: CASSLDQWAGAGNTIYF; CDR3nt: TGTGCCAGCAGCTTAGATCAATGGGCGGGGGCTGGAAACACCATATATTTT
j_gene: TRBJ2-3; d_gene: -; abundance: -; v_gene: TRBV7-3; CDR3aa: CASSRTALGGDTQYF; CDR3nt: TGTGCCAGCAGCCGAACAGCCCTGGGTGGAGATACGCAGTATTTT
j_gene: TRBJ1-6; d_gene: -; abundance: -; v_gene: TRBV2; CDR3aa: CASSEAGVVNSPLHF; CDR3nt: TGTGCCAGCAGTGAAGCCGGGGTGGTGAATTCACCCCTCCACTTT
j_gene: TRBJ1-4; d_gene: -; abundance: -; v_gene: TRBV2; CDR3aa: CASTGTLQNEKLFF; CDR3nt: TGTGCCAGCACGGGGACACTCCAAAATGAAAAACTGTTTTTT
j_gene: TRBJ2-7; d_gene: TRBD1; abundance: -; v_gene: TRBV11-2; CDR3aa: CASSLASATGIGVIYEQYF; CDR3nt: TGTGCCAGCAGCTTAGCCTCCGCGACAGGGATTGGGGTTATCTACGAGCAGTACTTC
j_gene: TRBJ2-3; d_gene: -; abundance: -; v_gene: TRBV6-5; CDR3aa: CASSIGGRDTQYF; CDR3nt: TGTGCCAGCAGTATCGGGGGGCGAGATACGCAGTATTTT
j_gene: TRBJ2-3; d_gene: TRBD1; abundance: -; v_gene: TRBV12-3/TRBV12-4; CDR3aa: CASSTGADTQYF; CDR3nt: TGTGCCAGCAGTACAGGGGCAGATACGCAGTATTTT
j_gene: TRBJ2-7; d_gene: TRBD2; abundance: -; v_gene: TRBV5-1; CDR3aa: CASSELAGGQSSYEQYF; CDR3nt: TGCGCCAGCAGCGAGCTAGCGGGGGGCCAAAGCTCCTACGAGCAGTACTTC
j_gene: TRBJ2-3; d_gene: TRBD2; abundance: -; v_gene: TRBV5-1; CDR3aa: CASSPGASGGTDTQYF; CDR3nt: TGCGCCAGCAGCCCCGGGGCTAGCGGGGGCACAGATACGCAGTATTTT
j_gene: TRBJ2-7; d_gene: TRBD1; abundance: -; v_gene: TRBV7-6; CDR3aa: CASSPDRGHYEQYF; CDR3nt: TGTGCCAGCAGCCCAGACAGGGGGCACTACGAGCAGTACTTC
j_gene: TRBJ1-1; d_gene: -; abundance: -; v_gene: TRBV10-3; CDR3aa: CAIRSARADTEAFF; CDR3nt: TGTGCCATCAGGTCGGCCAGGGCAGACACTGAAGCTTTCTTT
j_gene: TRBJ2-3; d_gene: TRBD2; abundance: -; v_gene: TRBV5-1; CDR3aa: CASSHLAGGRADTQYF; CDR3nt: TGCGCCAGCAGCCACCTAGCGGGGGGGCGCGCAGATACGCAGTATTTT
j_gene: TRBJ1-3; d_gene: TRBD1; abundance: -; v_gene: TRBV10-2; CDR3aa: CASSDTGGSGNTIYF; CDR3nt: TGCGCCAGCAGTGATACAGGGGGGTCTGGAAACACCATATATTTT
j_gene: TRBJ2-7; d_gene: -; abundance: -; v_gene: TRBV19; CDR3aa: CASSIGDNSYEQYF; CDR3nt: TGTGCCAGTAGTATAGGTGACAACTCCTACGAGCAGTACTTC
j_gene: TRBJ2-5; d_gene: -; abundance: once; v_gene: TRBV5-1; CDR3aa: CASSSTGRGETQYF; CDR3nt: TGCGCCAGCAGCTCCACAGGGAGAGGGGAGACCCAGTACTTC
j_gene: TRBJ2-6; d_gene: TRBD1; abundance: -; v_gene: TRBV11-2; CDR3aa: CASRNAGQGIGGANVLTF; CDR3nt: TGTGCCAGCAGAAACGCGGGACAGGGGATCGGTGGGGCCAACGTCCTGACTTTC
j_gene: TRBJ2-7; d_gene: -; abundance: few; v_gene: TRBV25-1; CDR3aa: CASSDYQRTEEQYF; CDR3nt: TGTGCCAGCAGTGACTACCAACGGACAGAAGAGCAGTACTTC
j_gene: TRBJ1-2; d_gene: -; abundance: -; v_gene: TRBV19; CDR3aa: CASSIGGRGGYTF; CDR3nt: TGTGCCAGTAGTATCGGGGGGCGCGGGGGCTACACCTTC
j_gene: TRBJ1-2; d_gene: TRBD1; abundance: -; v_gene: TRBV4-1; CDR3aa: CASSPDRGLRLNGYTF; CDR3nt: TGCGCCAGCAGCCCGGACAGGGGGCTACGTTTGAATGGCTACACCTTC
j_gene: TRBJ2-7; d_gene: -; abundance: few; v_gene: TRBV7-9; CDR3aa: CASSLGSVDEQYF; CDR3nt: TGTGCCAGCAGCTTAGGGTCGGTGGACGAGCAGTACTTC
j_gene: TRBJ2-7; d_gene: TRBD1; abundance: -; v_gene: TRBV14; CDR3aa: CASSPGQGFYEQYF; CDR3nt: TGTGCCAGCAGCCCGGGACAGGGATTTTACGAGCAGTACTTC
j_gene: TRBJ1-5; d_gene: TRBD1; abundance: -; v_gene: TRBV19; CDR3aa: CASSITGQFHSNQPQHF; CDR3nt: TGTGCCAGTAGTATCACGGGACAGTTCCATAGCAATCAGCCCCAGCATTTT
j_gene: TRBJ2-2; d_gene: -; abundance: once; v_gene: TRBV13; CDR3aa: CASSSTGRATGELFF; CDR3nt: TGTGCCAGCAGCTCGACAGGTAGAGCCACCGGGGAGCTGTTTTTT
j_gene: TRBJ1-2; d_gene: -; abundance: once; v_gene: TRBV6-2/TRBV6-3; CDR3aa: CASSYSSNYGYTF; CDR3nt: TGTGCCAGCAGTTACTCGAGTAACTATGGCTACACCTTC
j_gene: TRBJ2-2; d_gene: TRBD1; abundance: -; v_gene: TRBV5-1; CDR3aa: CASSEGQGWTGELFF; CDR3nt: TGCGCCAGCAGCGAGGGACAGGGGTGGACCGGGGAGCTGTTTTTT